These 5 T cell receptor beta chains originate from one sample sequenced in a study of control samples from healthy donors and cancer patients (dated by TCRdb to 2020 to 2021). The receptor library was made with the immunoSEQ multiplex PCR assay. TCRdb took over this immuneACCESS table, retaining in-frame rearrangements with V and J assigned. Such tables are incomplete; in checked studies, under half of the missing clones stem from an unresolved V gene, and the remainder is unexplained. The sample table lists more than 15,000 clones, 88% of them with a count of one. The ten top clones hold about 10% of the sample. The specimen was PBMCs. These receptors all come from a woman aged 60 to 75 with head and neck cancer.

The chain carries TRBV6-1 and TRBJ2-7; 10 bases map to TRBD2. This CDR3 has 16 residues. The germline gives CDR1 MNHNS, CDR2 SASEGT. J gave up 5 bases and V 3 bases, and 10 bases lay outside the gene matches. The CDR3 loop is CASSDDLAGAVDEQYF. The CDR3 DNA is TGTGCCAGCAGTGACGATCTAGCGGGAGCTGTCGACGAGCAGTACTTC.

This chain connects TRBV3-1 (or the pseudogene TRBV3-2) to TRBJ1-5; 11 bases match TRBD1. Trimming took 8 bases from V and 6 from J; bases not matched to a gene: 6. There are 14 residues in the CDR3. Germline lookup yields CDR1 LGHDT and CDR2 YNNKEL (reference sequence). DNA of the CDR3: TGTGCCAGCCGGGGACAGGGGGGCGGTCAGCCCCAGCATTTT. Amino acid sequence: CASRGQGGGQPQHF.

This chain connects TRBV10-3 to TRBJ2-7; D uncertain. Trimming took off 0 bases at V and 2 bases at J, with 5 bases between the two ends. The CDR3 extends over 13 amino acids. From germline, CDR1 is ENHRY and CDR2 SYGVKD. The CDR3 DNA follows: TGTGCCATCAGTGAGTCCCGAACCTACGAGCAGTACTTC. This encodes CAISESRTYEQYF.

V usage is TRBV5-6 and J usage is TRBJ1-1; D not certain. Trimming pared 1 base from V and 1 base from J, leaving 8 bases between. The CDR3 consists of 14 residues. From germline, CDR1 is SGHDT and CDR2 YYEEEE. The chain's CDR3 is CASSLLLGNTEAFF. The CDR3 bases are TGTGCCAGCAGCTTGTTGCTGGGGAACACTGAAGCTTTCTTT.

This clone has only one observation. The CDR3 DNA reads as TGTGCCAGCAGCTTAGACGCAAGGGTAAACACTGAAGCTTTCTTT. Translation: CASSLDARVNTEAFF. The V and J genes are TRBV7-2 and TRBJ1-1; D gene uncertain. The CDR3 totals 15 residues. The ends were cut back, 1 base at V and 2 bases at J, with 11 bases in the middle. Germline lookup yields CDR1 SGHTA and CDR2 FQGNSA.